These T cell receptor beta chains were read from a single sample in a study of T cells in localized non-small cell lung cancer. Produced via immunoSEQ multiplex PCR; TCRdb's table is partial and in-frame only. This sample carries some 39,000 clones, roughly 77% of them seen once, and the ten largest clones take 30% to 35%. The sample consisted of PBMCs, taken before any cancer treatment. These receptors came from a woman aged 35-75 years with stage II squamous cell lung carcinoma. Each CDR3 is given with its conserved first and last residue. Each record gives: clone size, D gene, V gene, J gene, CDR3 DNA, CDR3 protein. The D gene is left open where the match is weak. Only some rows state a clone size, as once, few, many or a class for expanded clones.

clone size: NA
D gene: NA
V gene: TRBV28
J gene: TRBJ1-4
CDR3 DNA: TGTGCCAGCAGCCGACCTACAGGGAATAATGAAAAACTGTTTTTT
CDR3 protein: CASSRPTGNNEKLFF

clone size: once
D gene: NA
V gene: TRBV28
J gene: TRBJ1-5
CDR3 DNA: TGTGCCAGCAGGGGCTCGAGCAATCAGCCCCAGCATTTT
CDR3 protein: CASRGSSNQPQHF

clone size: NA
D gene: TRBD1
V gene: TRBV19
J gene: TRBJ1-3
CDR3 DNA: TGTGCCAGTAGGACAGGGATTGGAAACACCATATATTTT
CDR3 protein: CASRTGIGNTIYF

clone size: NA
D gene: NA
V gene: TRBV5-1
J gene: TRBJ2-7
CDR3 DNA: TGCGCCAGCAGCTTATTCGACGAACCCTACGAGCAGTACTTC
CDR3 protein: CASSLFDEPYEQYF

clone size: NA
D gene: NA
V gene: TRBV9
J gene: TRBJ1-2
CDR3 DNA: TGTGCCAGCAGCGTAGCGGTGGGGCAGGAGGGCTACACCTTC
CDR3 protein: CASSVAVGQEGYTF

clone size: NA
D gene: NA
V gene: TRBV11-2
J gene: TRBJ1-1
CDR3 DNA: TGTGCCAGCAGCTTAGATCTGGGTCAGAACACTGAAGCTTTCTTT
CDR3 protein: CASSLDLGQNTEAFF

clone size: NA
D gene: TRBD2
V gene: TRBV7-2
J gene: TRBJ2-5
CDR3 DNA: TGTGCCAGCAGCGAAACGCTAGCGGGTGGGAGGGGGACCCAGTACTTC
CDR3 protein: CASSETLAGGRGTQYF

clone size: once
D gene: TRBD1
V gene: TRBV28
J gene: TRBJ2-7
CDR3 DNA: TGTGCCACACAACCAGGGGGCCACTCCTACGAGCAGTACTTC
CDR3 protein: CATQPGGHSYEQYF

clone size: NA
D gene: NA
V gene: TRBV2
J gene: TRBJ2-7
CDR3 DNA: TGTGCCAGCAGTGGGGCAGCACTCAACTCCTACGAGCAGTACTTC
CDR3 protein: CASSGAALNSYEQYF

clone size: NA
D gene: TRBD1
V gene: TRBV2
J gene: TRBJ1-4
CDR3 DNA: TGTGCCAGCAGTGATCGGACAGGGGATGAAAAACTGTTTTTT
CDR3 protein: CASSDRTGDEKLFF

clone size: NA
D gene: NA
V gene: TRBV7-8
J gene: TRBJ2-7
CDR3 DNA: TGTGCCAGCAGCTTTAGGCGGGACTCCTACGAGCAGTACTTC
CDR3 protein: CASSFRRDSYEQYF

clone size: NA
D gene: TRBD1
V gene: TRBV11-2
J gene: TRBJ2-5
CDR3 DNA: TGTGCCAGCAGCTCCCGGGACAGGGGACAAGCGACCCAGTACTTC
CDR3 protein: CASSSRDRGQATQYF

clone size: NA
D gene: TRBD2
V gene: TRBV7-9
J gene: TRBJ2-3
CDR3 DNA: TGTGCCAGCAGCTTGGGACTAGCTACTAGCACAGATACGCAGTATTTT
CDR3 protein: CASSLGLATSTDTQYF

clone size: NA
D gene: TRBD2
V gene: TRBV28
J gene: TRBJ2-1
CDR3 DNA: TGTGCCAGCACCTTAACCGGACTAGCGGGAGGGAGTGAGCAGTTCTTC
CDR3 protein: CASTLTGLAGGSEQFF